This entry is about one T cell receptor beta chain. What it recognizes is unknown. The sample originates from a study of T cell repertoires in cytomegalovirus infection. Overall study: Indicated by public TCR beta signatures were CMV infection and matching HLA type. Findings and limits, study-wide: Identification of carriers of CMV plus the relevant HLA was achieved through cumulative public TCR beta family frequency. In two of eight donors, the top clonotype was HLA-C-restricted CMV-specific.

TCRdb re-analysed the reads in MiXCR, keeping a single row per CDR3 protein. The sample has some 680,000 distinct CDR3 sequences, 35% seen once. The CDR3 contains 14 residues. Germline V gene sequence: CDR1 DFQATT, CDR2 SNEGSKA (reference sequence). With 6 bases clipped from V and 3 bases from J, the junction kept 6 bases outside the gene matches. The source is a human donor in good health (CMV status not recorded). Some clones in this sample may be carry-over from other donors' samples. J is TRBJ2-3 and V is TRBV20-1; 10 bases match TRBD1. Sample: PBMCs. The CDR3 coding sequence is TGCAGTGCCTGGGACAGGGGAGATACAGATACGCAGTATTTT. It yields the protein CSAWDRGDTDTQYF.